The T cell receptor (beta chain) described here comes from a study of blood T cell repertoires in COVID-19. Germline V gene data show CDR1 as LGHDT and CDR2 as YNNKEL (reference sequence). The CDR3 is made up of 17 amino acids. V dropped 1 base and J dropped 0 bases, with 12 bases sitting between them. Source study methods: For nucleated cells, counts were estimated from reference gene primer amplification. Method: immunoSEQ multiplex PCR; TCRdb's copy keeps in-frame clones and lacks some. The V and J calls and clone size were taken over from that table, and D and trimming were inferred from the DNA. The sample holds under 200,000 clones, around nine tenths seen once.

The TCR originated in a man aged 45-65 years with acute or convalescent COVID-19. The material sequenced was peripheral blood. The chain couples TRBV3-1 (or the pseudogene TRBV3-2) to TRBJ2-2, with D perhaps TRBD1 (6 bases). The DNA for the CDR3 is TGTGCCAGCAGCCAAGTGTCTCAGGGGTCGAACACCGGGGAGCTGTTTTTT. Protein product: CASSQVSQGSNTGELFF.